The clone carrying this TCR beta chain has a count of ten or more. Its specificity is unknown. Germline V lookup: CDR1 LGHNA, CDR2 YNFKEQ. Trimming removed 1 base from V and 6 bases from J; junction bases left unmatched: 4. This CDR3 region has 15 residues. These data originate in a study of T-cell memory formation after mild COVID-19. The wider study: TCR clustering was largely donor specific.

TCRdb processed the 5' RACE reads anew with MiXCR; each CDR3 protein has one entry. The sample carries 350,000 to 400,000 distinct CDR3 sequences, about 21% recorded once. Findings and limits, study-wide: Among clones peaking at day 37 in the second wave, SARS-CoV-2 specificity remained unconfirmed. Memory cells collected pre-infection included some clones that later responded, suggesting cross-reactive memory joined. CD4+ contracting clones were mainly CM and EM; CD8+ ones, EMRA.

The sequence came from an adult woman who had mild COVID-19 (a few samples of this study predate the infection). Cell type and time point are not known. The rearrangement uses TRBV4-2 and TRBJ2-3; 10 bases are shared with TRBD2. Sequenced sample: PBMCs or a T cell subset sorted from them (not recorded which). Here the CDR3 reads CASSQGLAGADTQYF. Written as DNA, the CDR3 is TGTGCCAGCAGCCAAGGGCTAGCGGGAGCGGATACGCAGTATTTT.